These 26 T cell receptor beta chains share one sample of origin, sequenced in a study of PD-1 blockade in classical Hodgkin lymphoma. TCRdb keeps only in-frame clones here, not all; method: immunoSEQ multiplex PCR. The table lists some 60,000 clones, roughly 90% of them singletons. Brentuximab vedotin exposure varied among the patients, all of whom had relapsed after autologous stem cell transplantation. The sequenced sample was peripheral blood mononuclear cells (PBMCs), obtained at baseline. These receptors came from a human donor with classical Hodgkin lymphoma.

CDR3 sequence reads: CATSRTSGRGSDTQYF. DNA for the CDR3: TGTGCCACCAGCAGGACTAGCGGGAGGGGATCCGATACGCAGTATTTT. J is TRBJ2-3 and V is TRBV15, with 14 bases lining up with TRBD2. This CDR3 contains 16 residues. The germline gives CDR1 LNHNV, CDR2 YYDKDF (reference sequence). Trimming removed 3 bases from V and 6 bases from J; junction bases left unmatched: 5.

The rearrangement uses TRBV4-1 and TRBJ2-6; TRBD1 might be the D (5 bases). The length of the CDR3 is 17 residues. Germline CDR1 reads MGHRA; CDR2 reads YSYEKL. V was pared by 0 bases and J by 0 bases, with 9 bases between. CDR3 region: CASSQDPTDSGANVLTF. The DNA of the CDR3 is TGCGCCAGCAGCCAAGACCCGACAGACTCTGGGGCCAACGTCCTGACTTTC.

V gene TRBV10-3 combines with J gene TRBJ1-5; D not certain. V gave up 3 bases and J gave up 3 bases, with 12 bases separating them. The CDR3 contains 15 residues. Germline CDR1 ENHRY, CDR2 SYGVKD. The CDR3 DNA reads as TGTGCCATCAGTGAAGGGCAGTTTTACAATCAGCCCCAGCATTTT. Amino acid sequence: CAISEGQFYNQPQHF.

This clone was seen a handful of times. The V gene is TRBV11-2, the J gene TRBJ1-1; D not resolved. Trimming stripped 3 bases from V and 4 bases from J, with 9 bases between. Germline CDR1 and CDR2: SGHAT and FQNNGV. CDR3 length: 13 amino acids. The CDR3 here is CASSLVYSTEAFF. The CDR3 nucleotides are TGTGCCAGCAGCTTGGTTTATAGCACTGAAGCTTTCTTT.

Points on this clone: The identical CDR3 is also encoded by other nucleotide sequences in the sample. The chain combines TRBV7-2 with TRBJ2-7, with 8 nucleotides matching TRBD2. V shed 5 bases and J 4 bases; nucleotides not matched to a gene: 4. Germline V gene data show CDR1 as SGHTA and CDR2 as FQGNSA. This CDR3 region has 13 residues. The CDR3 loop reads CASSPRGGYEQYF. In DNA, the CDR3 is TGTGCCAGCAGCCCCCGGGGGGGTTACGAGCAGTACTTC. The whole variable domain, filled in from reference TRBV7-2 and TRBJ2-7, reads GAGVSQSPSNKVTEKGKDVELRCDPISGHTALYWYRQSLGQGLEFLIYFQGNSAPDKSGLPSDRFSAERTGGSVSTLTIQRTQQEDSAVYLCASSPRGGYEQYFGPGTRLTVT.

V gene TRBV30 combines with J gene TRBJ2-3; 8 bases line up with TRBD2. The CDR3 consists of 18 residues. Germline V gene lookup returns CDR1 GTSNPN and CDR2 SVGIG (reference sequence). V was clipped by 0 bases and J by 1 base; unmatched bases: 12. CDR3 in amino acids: CAWSVLVGRGSRTDTQYF. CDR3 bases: TGTGCCTGGAGTGTACTGGTCGGGAGGGGTTCCCGCACAGATACGCAGTATTTT. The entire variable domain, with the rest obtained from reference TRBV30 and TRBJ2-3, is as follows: SQTIHQWPATLVQPVGSPLSLECTVEGTSNPNLYWYRQAAGRGLQLLFYSVGIGQISSEVPQNLSASRPQDRQFILSSKKLLLSDSGFYLCAWSVLVGRGSRTDTQYFGPGTRLTVL.

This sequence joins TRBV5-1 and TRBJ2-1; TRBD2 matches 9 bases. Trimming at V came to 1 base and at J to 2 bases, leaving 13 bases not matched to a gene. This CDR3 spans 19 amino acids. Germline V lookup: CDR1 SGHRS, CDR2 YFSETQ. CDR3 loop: CASSLRRFDSGSPYNEQFF. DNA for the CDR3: TGCGCCAGCAGCTTGCGGCGGTTCGATAGCGGGAGCCCCTACAATGAGCAGTTCTTC.

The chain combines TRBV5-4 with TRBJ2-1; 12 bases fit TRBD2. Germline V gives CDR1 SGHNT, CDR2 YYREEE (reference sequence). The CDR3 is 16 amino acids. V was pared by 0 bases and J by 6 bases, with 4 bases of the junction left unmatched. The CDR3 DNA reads TGTGCCAGCAGCTTGGGGCTAGCGGGGGGGTCCAATGAGCAGTTCTTC. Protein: CASSLGLAGGSNEQFF.

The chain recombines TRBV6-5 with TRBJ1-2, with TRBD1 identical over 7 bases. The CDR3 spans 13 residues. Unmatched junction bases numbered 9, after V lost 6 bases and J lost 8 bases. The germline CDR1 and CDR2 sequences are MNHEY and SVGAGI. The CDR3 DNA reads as TGTGCCAGCAGCCGGGACAGCGGATGGGGCTACACCTTC. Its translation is CASSRDSGWGYTF.

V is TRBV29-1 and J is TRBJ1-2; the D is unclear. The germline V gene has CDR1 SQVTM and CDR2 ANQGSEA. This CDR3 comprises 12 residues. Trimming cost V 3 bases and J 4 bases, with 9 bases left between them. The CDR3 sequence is CSVDLAGYGYTF. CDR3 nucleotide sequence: TGCAGCGTTGATCTGGCCGGCTATGGCTACACCTTC.

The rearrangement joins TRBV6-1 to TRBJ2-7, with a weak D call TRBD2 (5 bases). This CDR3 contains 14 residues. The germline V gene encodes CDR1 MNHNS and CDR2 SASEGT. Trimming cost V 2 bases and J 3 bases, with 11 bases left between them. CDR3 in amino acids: CASSEYGKGYEQYF. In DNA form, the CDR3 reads TGTGCCAGCAGTGAATACGGGAAGGGCTACGAGCAGTACTTC.

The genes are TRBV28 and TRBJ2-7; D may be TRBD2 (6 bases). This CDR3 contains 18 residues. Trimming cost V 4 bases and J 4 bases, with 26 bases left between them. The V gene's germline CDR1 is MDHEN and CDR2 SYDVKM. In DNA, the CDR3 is TGTGCCAGCAGTTCCACTCGTATGACCGGGACTCCAGGTTACGAGCAGTACTTC. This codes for CASSSTRMTGTPGYEQYF.

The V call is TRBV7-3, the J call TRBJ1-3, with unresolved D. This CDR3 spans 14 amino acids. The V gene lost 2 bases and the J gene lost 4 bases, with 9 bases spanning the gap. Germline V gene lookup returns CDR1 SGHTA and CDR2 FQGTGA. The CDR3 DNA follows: TGTGCCAGCAGCTTAGGCCCGTCCGGAAACACCATATATTTT. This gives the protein CASSLGPSGNTIYF.

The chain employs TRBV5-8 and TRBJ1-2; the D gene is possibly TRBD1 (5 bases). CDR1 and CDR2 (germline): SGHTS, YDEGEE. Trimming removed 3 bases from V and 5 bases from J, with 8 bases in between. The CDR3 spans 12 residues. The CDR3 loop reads CASSWGPYGYTF. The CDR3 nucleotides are TGTGCCAGCAGCTGGGGACCGTATGGCTACACCTTC.

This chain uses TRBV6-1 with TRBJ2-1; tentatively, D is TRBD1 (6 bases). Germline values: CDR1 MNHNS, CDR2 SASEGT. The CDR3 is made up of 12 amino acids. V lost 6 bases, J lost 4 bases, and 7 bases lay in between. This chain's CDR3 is CASSGTYNEQFF. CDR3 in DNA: TGTGCCAGCAGCGGGACATACAATGAGCAGTTCTTC.

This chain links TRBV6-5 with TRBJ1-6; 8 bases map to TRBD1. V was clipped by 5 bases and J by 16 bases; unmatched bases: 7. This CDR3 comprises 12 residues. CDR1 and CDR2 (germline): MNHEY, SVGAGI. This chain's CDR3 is CASSPPQGGLHF. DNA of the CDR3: TGTGCCAGCAGTCCGCCACAGGGGGGACTCCACTTT.

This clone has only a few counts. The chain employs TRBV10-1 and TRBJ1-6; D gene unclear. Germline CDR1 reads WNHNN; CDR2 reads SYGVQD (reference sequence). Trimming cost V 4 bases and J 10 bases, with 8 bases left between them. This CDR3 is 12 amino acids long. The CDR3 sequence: CASSVSGSPLHF. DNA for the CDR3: TGCGCCAGCAGTGTATCAGGATCACCCCTCCACTTT.

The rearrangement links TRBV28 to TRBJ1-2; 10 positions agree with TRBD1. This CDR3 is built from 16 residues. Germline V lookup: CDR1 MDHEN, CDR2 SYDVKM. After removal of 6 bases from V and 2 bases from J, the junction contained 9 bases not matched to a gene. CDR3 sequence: CASSLRQGAPNYGYTF. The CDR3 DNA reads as TGTGCCAGCAGCTTACGACAGGGGGCGCCCAACTATGGCTACACCTTC.

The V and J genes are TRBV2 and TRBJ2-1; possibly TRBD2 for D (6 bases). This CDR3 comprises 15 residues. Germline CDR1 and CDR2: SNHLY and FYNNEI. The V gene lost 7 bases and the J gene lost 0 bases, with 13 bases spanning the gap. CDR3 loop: CASTGSGRSYNEQFF. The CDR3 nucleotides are TGTGCCAGCACAGGTAGCGGTCGCTCCTACAATGAGCAGTTCTTC.

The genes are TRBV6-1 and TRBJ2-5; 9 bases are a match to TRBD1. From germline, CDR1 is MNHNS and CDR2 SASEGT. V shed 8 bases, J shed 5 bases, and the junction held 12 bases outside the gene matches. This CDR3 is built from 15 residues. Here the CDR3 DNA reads TGTGCCAGCTCTAAAATGACAGGGGGTGCGGAGACCCAGTACTTC. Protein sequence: CASSKMTGGAETQYF.

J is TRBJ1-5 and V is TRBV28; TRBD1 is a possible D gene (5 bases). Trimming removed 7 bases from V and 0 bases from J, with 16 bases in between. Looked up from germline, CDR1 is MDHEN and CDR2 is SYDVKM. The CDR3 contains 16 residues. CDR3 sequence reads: CASTFGGAFSNQPQHF. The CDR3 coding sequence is TGTGCCAGCACCTTCGGTGGGGCTTTTAGCAATCAGCCCCAGCATTTT. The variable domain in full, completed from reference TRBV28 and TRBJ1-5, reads DVKVTQSSRYLVKRTGEKVFLECVQDMDHENMFWYRQDPGLGLRLIYFSYDVKMKEKGDIPEGYSVSREKKERFSLILESASTNQTSMYLCASTFGGAFSNQPQHFGDGTRLSIL.

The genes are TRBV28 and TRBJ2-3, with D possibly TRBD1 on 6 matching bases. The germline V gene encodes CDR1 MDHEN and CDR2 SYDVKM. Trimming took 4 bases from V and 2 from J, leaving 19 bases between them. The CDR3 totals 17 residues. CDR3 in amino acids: CASSSLIQGIFTDTQYF. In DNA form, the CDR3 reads TGTGCCAGCAGTTCACTAATACAGGGAATCTTCACAGATACGCAGTATTTT.

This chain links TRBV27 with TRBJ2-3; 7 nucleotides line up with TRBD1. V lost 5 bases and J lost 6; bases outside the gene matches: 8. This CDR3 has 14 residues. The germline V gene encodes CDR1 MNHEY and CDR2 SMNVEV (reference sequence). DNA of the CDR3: TGTGCCAGCAGTCCCCGTGTGACAGGGGATACGCAGTATTTT. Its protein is CASSPRVTGDTQYF.

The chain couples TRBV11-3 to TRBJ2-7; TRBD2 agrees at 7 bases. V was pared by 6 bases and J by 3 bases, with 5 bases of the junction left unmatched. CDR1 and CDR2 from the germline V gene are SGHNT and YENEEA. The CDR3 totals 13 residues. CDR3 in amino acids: CASSKGTIYEQYF. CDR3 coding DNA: TGTGCCAGCAGTAAAGGGACTATCTACGAGCAGTACTTC. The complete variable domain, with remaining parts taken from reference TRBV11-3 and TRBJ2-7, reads EAGVVQSPRYKIIEKKQPVAFWCNPISGHNTLYWYLQNLGQGPELLIRYENEEAVDDSQLPKDRFSAERLKGVDSTLKIQPAELGDSAVYLCASSKGTIYEQYFGPGTRLTVT.

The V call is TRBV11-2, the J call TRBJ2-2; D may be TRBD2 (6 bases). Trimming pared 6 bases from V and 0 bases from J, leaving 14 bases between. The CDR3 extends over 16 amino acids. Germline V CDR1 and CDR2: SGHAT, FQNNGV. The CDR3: CASRPTGTANTGELFF. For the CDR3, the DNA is TGTGCCAGCAGACCCACCGGGACTGCGAACACCGGGGAGCTGTTTTTT.

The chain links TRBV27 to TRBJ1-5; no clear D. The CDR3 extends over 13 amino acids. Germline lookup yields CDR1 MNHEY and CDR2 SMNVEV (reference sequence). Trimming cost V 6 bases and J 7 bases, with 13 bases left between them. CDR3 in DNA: TGTGCCAGCAGCCTCACGGGCGAGCAGCCCCAGCATTTT. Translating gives CASSLTGEQPQHF.